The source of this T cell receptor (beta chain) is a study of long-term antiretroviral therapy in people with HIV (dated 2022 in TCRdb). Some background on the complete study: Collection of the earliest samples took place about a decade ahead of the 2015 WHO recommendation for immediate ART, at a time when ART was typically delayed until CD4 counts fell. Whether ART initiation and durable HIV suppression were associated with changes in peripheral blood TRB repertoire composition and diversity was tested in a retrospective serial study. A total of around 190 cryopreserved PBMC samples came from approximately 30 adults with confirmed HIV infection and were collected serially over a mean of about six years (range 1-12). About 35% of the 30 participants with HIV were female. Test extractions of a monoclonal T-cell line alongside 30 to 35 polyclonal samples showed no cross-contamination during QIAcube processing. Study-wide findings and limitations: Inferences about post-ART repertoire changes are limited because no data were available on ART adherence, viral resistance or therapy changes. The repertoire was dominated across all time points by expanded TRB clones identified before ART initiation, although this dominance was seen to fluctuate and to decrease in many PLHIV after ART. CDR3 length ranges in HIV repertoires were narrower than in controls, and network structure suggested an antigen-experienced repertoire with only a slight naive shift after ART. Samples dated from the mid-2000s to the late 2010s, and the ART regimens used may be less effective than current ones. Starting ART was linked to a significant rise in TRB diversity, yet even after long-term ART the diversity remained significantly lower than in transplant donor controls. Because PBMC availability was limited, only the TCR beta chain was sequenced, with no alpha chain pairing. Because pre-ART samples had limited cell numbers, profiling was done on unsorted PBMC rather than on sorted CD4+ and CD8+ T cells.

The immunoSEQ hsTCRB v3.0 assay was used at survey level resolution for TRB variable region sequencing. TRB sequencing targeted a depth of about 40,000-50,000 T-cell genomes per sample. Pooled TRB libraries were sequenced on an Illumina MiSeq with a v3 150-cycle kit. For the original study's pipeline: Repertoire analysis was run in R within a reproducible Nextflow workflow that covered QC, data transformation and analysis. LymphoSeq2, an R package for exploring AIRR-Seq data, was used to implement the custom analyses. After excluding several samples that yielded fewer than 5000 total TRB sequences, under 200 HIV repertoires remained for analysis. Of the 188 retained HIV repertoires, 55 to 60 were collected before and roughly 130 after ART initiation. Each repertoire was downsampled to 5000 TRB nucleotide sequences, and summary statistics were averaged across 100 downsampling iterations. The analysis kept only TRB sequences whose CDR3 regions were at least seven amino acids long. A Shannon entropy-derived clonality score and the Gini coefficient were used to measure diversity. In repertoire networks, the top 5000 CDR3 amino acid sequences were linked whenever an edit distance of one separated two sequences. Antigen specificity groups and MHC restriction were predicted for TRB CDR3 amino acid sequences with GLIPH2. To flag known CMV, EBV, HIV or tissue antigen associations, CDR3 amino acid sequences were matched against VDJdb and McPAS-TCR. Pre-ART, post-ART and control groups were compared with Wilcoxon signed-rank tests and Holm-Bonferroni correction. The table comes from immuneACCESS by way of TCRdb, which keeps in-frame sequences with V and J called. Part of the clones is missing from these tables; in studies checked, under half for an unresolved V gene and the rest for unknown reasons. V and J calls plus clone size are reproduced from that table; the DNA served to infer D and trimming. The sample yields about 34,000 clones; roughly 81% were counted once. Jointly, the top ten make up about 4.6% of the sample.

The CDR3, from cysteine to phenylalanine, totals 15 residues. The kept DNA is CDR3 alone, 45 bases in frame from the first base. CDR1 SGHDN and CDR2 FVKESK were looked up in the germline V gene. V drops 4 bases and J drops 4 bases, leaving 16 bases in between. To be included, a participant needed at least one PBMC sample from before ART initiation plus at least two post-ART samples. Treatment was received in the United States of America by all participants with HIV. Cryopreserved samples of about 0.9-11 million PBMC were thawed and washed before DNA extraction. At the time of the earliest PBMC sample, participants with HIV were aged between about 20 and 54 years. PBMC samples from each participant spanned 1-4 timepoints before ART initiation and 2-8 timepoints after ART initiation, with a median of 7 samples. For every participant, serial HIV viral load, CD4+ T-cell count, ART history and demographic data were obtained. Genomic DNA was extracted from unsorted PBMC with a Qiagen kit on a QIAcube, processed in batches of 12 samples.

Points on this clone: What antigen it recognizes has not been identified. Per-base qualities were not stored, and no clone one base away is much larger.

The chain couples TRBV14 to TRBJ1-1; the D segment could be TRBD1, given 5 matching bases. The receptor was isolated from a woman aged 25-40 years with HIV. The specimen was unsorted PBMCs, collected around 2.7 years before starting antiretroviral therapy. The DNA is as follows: TGTGCCAGCAGCCGATTGACGGGGGGTTTCACTGAAGCTTTCTTT. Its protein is CASSRLTGGFTEAFF.